This T cell receptor (beta chain) is drawn from a study of blood T cell repertoires in COVID-19. The wider study: Samples came from the United States, Italy and Spain, spanning acute and convalescent COVID-19.

Trimming took 4 bases from V and 0 from J, leaving 18 bases between them. Germline V CDR1 and CDR2: SGHKS, YYEKEE (reference sequence). CDR3 length equals 17 residues. Methods used by the authors: Nucleated cell counts were estimated from reference gene primer amplification. TCRdb's table, derived via immunoSEQ multiplex PCR, lists solely in-frame clones and lacks some. V and J calls and clone size come straight from that table; D and trimming were deduced from the DNA. Of tens of thousands of clones listed, around 73% are singletons. Participants came from about 23 US areas, aged roughly 18 to 95 years. Clinical histories supplied by participants themselves formed the basis of cohort assignment.

The sequence derives from a woman aged 45-60 years with acute COVID-19. The chain is built from TRBV5-5 and TRBJ2-3; unclear D gene. The sample comprised PBMCs or T cells enriched from blood (not recorded which). In nucleotides, the CDR3 is TGTGCCAGCAGCGCCGGGTCCCGATCACCTAGCACAGATACGCAGTATTTT. This codes for CASSAGSRSPSTDTQYF.